A single sample gave rise to the 18 T cell receptor beta chains below, sequenced in a study of early T cells in non-severe SARS-CoV-2 infection. In TCRdb, the 5' RACE reads were re-called with MiXCR into one record per CDR3 protein. The sample lists around 57,000 distinct CDR3 sequences; about an eighth were seen once. Sequencing was done on a sample of whole blood. All receptors derive from an adult who was a healthcare worker with PCR-confirmed SARS-CoV-2 infection or an uninfected control (not recorded which).

This clonotype was seen a few times. V and J are TRBV12-3 or TRBV12-4 and TRBJ2-2; 7 positions match TRBD2. The CDR3 totals 16 residues. Trimming at V came to 4 bases and at J to 4 bases, leaving 9 bases not matched to a gene. The CDR3, as DNA: TGTGCCAGCAGTTCCTCGCTAGCGGAGGGCACCGGGGAGCTGTTTTTT. Protein: CASSSSLAEGTGELFF.

This clonotype appeared many times. The chain combines TRBV7-2 with TRBJ1-4; perhaps TRBD1 as D (5 bases). CDR3 length: 16 residues. The germline V gene encodes CDR1 SGHTA and CDR2 FQGNSA. Trimming cost V 6 bases and J 2 bases, with 16 bases left between them. CDR3 DNA sequence: TGTGCCAGCAGAGTTAATGGGGGAACGACTAATGAAAAACTGTTTTTT. Translated: CASRVNGGTTNEKLFF.

This clonotype appeared many times. The rearrangement links TRBV6-5 to TRBJ2-7, with 9 bases that match TRBD1. V trimming: 6 bases; J trimming: 3 bases; junction bases outside the gene matches: 9. CDR3 length: 15 amino acids. CDR1 MNHEY and CDR2 SVGAGI come from the germline V gene. CDR3 sequence reads: CASSYGDREFYEQYF. CDR3 coding DNA: TGTGCCAGCAGCTACGGGGACAGGGAGTTCTACGAGCAGTACTTC.

This clonotype was detected only a few times. DNA of the CDR3: TGTGCCAGCAGCTCTTTCCCAGATACGCAGTATTTT. It encodes CASSSFPDTQYF. The V gene is TRBV7-3, the J gene TRBJ2-3; D is unresolved. The germline CDR1 and CDR2 sequences are SGHTA and FQGTGA. This CDR3 spans 12 amino acids. V was cut by 4 bases and J by 4 bases, with 6 bases left in between.

Many counts were recorded for this clonotype. The chain uses TRBV20-1 and TRBJ1-2; no reliable D call. Germline V lookup: CDR1 DFQATT, CDR2 SNEGSKA (reference sequence). The CDR3 runs 14 residues. V shed 5 bases and J shed 6 bases, with 19 bases lying between them. CDR3 in DNA: TGCAGTGCTTTACGACTAGGATACGGGAATGGCTACACCTTC. Protein sequence: CSALRLGYGNGYTF.

This clonotype counts as medium-sized. The chain combines TRBV6-6 with TRBJ1-2; D is perhaps TRBD1 (5 bases). V lost 8 bases, J lost 2 bases, and 9 bases lay in between. CDR1 MNHNY and CDR2 SVGAGI come from the germline V gene (reference sequence). The CDR3 spans 12 residues. The CDR3 DNA is TGTGCCAGCGAAGGGGAGAACTATGGCTACACCTTC. Its translation: CASEGENYGYTF.

CDR3 in DNA: TGTGCCAGCACCATCACCACAGGGACCGTGGTCTACGAGCAGTACTTC. It yields the protein CASTITTGTVVYEQYF. The rearrangement uses TRBV7-9 and TRBJ2-7; TRBD1 is a possible D gene (6 bases). V was clipped by 7 bases and J by 3 bases, with 22 bases between them. The V gene's germline CDR1 is SEHNR and CDR2 FQNEAQ (reference sequence). The CDR3 length is 16 residues.

Ten or more counts support this clonotype. The rearrangement links TRBV5-1 to TRBJ1-4; 9 bases are a match to TRBD1. The CDR3 is made up of 14 amino acids. Germline lookup yields CDR1 SGHRS and CDR2 YFSETQ. Trimming took 5 bases from V and 8 from J; bases not matched to a gene: 7. The CDR3 DNA is TGCGCCAGCAGAACCGGGACAGGGAACGAAAAACTGTTTTTT. This encodes CASRTGTGNEKLFF.

This clonotype was recorded at least ten times. This chain connects TRBV3-1 to TRBJ1-1, with 9 bases aligning to TRBD1. Trimming took 1 base from V and 6 from J; bases not matched to a gene: 9. The CDR3 loop spans 16 amino acids. Germline V lookup: CDR1 LGHDT, CDR2 YNNKEL (reference sequence). CDR3 DNA: TGTGCCAGCAGCCAAGGGGCCCCGGGACAGGGACCTGAAGCTTTCTTT. Encoded protein: CASSQGAPGQGPEAFF.

The table lists this clonotype with a few counts. The chain employs TRBV5-6 and TRBJ1-5; D possibly corresponds to TRBD1 (5 bases). Trimming shortened V by 3 bases and J by 0 bases, and 10 bases separated the two germline ends. CDR1 is SGHDT and CDR2 is YYEEEE in the germline V gene. The CDR3 sequence is 15 residues long. The CDR3: CASSSAGDSNQPQHF. The CDR3 bases are TGTGCCAGCAGCTCGGCGGGGGATAGCAATCAGCCCCAGCATTTT. The full variable domain, in which reference TRBV5-6 and TRBJ1-5 provide the parts outside the CDR3, is DAGVTQSPTHLIKTRGQQVTLRCSPKSGHDTVSWYQQALGQGPQFIFQYYEEEERQRGNFPDRFSGHQFPNYSSELNVNALLLGDSALYLCASSSAGDSNQPQHFGDGTRLSIL.

This clonotype was seen repeatedly, ten times or more. This chain joins TRBV20-1 and TRBJ1-2; D gene uncertain. CDR1 and CDR2 from the germline V gene are DFQATT and SNEGSKA (reference sequence). Trimming took off 6 bases at V and 0 bases at J, with 11 bases between the two ends. The CDR3 is made up of 13 amino acids. This CDR3 reads CSATPIPNYGYTF. The CDR3 DNA follows: TGCAGTGCCACACCGATTCCTAACTATGGCTACACCTTC.

This clonotype occurred a few times. V and J are TRBV29-1 and TRBJ1-3, with D perhaps TRBD1 (6 bases). Trimming shortened V by 3 bases and J by 0 bases, and 12 bases separated the two germline ends. The V gene's germline CDR1 is SQVTM and CDR2 ANQGSEA. The CDR3 runs to 15 residues. The CDR3 region has the DNA TGCAGCGTTGATTGGGGACATGACTCTGGAAACACCATATATTTT. Protein: CSVDWGHDSGNTIYF. The variable domain in full, completed from reference TRBV29-1 and TRBJ1-3, reads SAVISQKPSRDICQRGTSLTIQCQVDSQVTMMFWYRQQPGQSLTLIATANQGSEATYESGFVIDKFPISRPNLTFSTLTVSNMSPEDSSIYLCSVDWGHDSGNTIYFGEGSWLTVV.

Only a few counts were recorded for this clonotype. This rearrangement joins TRBV29-1 to TRBJ2-5, with D possibly called TRBD1 or TRBD2 (5 bases each). Germline-derived CDR1 and CDR2 are SQVTM and ANQGSEA. CDR3 length: 13 amino acids. V shed 7 bases and J shed 5 bases, with 17 bases lying between them. As DNA, the CDR3 is TGCAGCGCCGGGACCAACCTTGTGGAGACCCAGTACTTC. Translated: CSAGTNLVETQYF. Full variable domain (outside the CDR3, taken from reference TRBV29-1 and TRBJ2-5): SAVISQKPSRDICQRGTSLTIQCQVDSQVTMMFWYRQQPGQSLTLIATANQGSEATYESGFVIDKFPISRPNLTFSTLTVSNMSPEDSSIYLCSAGTNLVETQYFGPGTRLLVL.

The rearrangement links TRBV7-9 to TRBJ2-6; D might be TRBD1 (5 bases). This CDR3 comprises 15 residues. V lost 2 bases and J lost 1, with 6 bases in between. Germline CDR1 and CDR2: SEHNR and FQNEAQ (reference sequence). The CDR3 DNA follows: TGTGCCAGCAGCTTAAGACAGTCTGGGGCCAACGTCCTGACTTTC. Translating gives CASSLRQSGANVLTF.

This clonotype was observed many times. The chain has TRBV7-7 and TRBJ2-5; a weak D match, TRBD2 (5 bases). CDR1 SSHAT and CDR2 FNYEAQ come from the germline V gene (reference sequence). This CDR3 contains 13 residues. The CDR3 loop is CASAGQSQETQYF. CDR3 nucleotides: TGTGCTAGCGCCGGCCAGTCCCAAGAGACCCAGTACTTC.

This clonotype appeared many times. The chain uses TRBV28 and TRBJ2-7; TRBD2 matches 9 bases. Germline CDR1 MDHEN, CDR2 SYDVKM. This CDR3 is 15 amino acids long. With V trimmed by 5 bases and J by 4 bases, 9 bases remained unmatched. The CDR3 protein is CASSVPSGKEYEQYF. The CDR3 nucleotides are TGTGCCAGCAGTGTCCCTAGCGGGAAGGAGTACGAGCAGTACTTC.

Remarks on this clonotype: A junction end diverges from the germline sequence, so it may reflect a read error. This chain links TRBV25-1 with TRBJ2-7; D unresolved. The CDR3 loop spans 11 amino acids. Germline loops: CDR1 MGHDK, CDR2 SYGVNS. The CDR3 protein is CASSEYGPVSF. CDR3 DNA: TGTGCCAGCAGTGAATATGGGCCAGTCTCCTTC.

This chain uses TRBV28 with TRBJ2-1; D is unresolved. The germline V gene encodes CDR1 MDHEN and CDR2 SYDVKM. Between the trimmed V and J ends, which lost 3 bases and 8 bases, there was a span of 8 bases. This CDR3 comprises 12 residues. The CDR3 protein is CASSFLRYEQFF. The CDR3 region has the DNA TGTGCCAGCAGTTTTTTGCGGTATGAGCAGTTCTTC.